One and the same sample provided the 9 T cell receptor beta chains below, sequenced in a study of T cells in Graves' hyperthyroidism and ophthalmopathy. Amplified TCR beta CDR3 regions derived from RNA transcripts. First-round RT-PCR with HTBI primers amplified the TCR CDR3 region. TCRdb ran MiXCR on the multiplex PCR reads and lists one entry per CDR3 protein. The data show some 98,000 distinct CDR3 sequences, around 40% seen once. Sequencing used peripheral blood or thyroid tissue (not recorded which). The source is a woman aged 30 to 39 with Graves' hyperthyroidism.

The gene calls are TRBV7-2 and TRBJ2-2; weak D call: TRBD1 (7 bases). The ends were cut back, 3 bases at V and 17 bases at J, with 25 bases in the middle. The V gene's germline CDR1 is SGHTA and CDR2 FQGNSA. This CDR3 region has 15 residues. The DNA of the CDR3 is TGTGCCAGCAGCTTGCAGACAGGGAGGACCGGGGAGTTTTTTTTT. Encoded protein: CASSLQTGRTGEFFF.

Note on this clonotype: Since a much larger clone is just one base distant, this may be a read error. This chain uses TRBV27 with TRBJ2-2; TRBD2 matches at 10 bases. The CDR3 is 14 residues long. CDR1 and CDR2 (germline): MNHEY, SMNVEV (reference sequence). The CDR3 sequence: CASRGLANTRELFF. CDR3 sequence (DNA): TGTGCCAGCAGGGGACTAGCGAACACCAGGGAGCTGTTTTTT.

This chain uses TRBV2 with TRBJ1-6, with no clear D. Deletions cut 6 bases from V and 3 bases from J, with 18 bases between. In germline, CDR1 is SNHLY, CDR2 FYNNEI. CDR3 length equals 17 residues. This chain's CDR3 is CASSRPRDSFYNSPLHF. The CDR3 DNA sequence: TGTGCCAGCAGCCGGCCCCGCGACTCTTTCTATAATTCACCCCTCCACTTT.

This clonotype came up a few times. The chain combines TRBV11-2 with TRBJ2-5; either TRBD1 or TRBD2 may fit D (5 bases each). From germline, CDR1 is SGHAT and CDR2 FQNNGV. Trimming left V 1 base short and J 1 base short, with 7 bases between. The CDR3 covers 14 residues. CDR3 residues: CASSLGGSQETQYF. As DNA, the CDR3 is TGTGCCAGCAGCTTAGGGGGGAGCCAAGAGACCCAGTACTTC.

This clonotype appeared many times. This CDR3 reads CASSLGVSTFLGELFF. For the CDR3, the DNA is TGTGCCAGCAGCTTAGGGGTTTCGACATTCCTCGGGGAGCTGTTTTTT. The chain employs TRBV7-2 and TRBJ2-2; D is undetermined. The germline CDR1 and CDR2 sequences are SGHTA and FQGNSA. Between the trimmed V and J ends, which lost 1 base and 7 bases, there was a span of 16 bases. This CDR3 has 16 amino acids.

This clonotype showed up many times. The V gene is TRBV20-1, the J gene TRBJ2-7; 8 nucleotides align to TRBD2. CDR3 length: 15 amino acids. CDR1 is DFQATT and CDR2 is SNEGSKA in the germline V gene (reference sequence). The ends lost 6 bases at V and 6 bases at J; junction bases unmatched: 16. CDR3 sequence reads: CSAPGRAGGMSEQYF. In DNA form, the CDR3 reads TGCAGTGCCCCCGGGAGGGCGGGAGGCATGAGCGAGCAGTACTTC.

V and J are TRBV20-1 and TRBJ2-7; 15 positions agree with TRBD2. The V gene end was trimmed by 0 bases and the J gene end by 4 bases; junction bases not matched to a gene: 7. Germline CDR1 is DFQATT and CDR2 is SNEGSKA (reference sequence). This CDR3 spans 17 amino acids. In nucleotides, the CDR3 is TGCAGTGCTAGAGAACGGACTAGCGGGAGGGCCCGGTACGAGCAGTACTTC. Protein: CSARERTSGRARYEQYF.

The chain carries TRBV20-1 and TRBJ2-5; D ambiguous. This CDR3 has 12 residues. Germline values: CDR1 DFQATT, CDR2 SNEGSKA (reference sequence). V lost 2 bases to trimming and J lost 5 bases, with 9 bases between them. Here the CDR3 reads CSARHHGETQYF. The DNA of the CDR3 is TGCAGTGCTAGACACCACGGGGAGACCCAGTACTTC.

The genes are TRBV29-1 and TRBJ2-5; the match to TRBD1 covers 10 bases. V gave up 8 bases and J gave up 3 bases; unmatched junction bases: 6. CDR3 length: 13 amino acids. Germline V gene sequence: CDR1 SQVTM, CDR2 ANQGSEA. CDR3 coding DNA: TGCAGCTTAGCCGGGACAGGGGAAGAGACCCAGTACTTC. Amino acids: CSLAGTGEETQYF.